These 20 T cell receptor beta chains came from one sample sequenced in a study of beta chain features in type 1 diabetes. Reverse transcribing all isolated RNA meant expressed TCRB transcripts were sequenced. Here immunoSEQ multiplex PCR was the method, and the copy in TCRdb shows in-frame clones only, minus some. The table has under 300,000 clones, 25% to 30% seen once. Sample: central memory CD4+ T cells from blood. The receptor source for this set is a young man in good health.

V gene TRBV9 combines with J gene TRBJ2-5; 7 positions agree with TRBD1. The junction had 11 bases not matched to a gene; V was cut back by 4 bases and J by 5 bases. The CDR3 consists of 15 residues. Germline V gene sequence: CDR1 SGDLS, CDR2 YYNGEE. The CDR3 loop reads CASSPDRPYRETQYF. For the CDR3, the DNA is TGTGCCAGCAGCCCGGACAGGCCCTATAGGGAGACCCAGTACTTC.

V gene TRBV30 combines with J gene TRBJ2-1; 8 nucleotides match TRBD2. The CDR3 contains 14 residues. V was pared by 7 bases and J by 9 bases, with 14 bases of the junction left unmatched. Germline lookup yields CDR1 GTSNPN and CDR2 SVGIG (reference sequence). CDR3 loop: CASFIYSGKGEQFF. The CDR3 bases are TGTGCCTCTTTCATCTATAGCGGGAAAGGTGAGCAGTTCTTC.

The chain recombines TRBV30 with TRBJ2-5; D not certain. The germline V and J ends were trimmed by 0 bases and 2 bases, with 13 bases remaining between them. CDR1 and CDR2 from the germline V gene are GTSNPN and SVGIG (reference sequence). This CDR3 has 15 residues. The CDR3: CAWSVSGVTQETQYF. The DNA for the CDR3 is TGTGCCTGGAGTGTATCCGGCGTCACTCAAGAGACCCAGTACTTC.

This clone was seen a handful of times. The rearrangement uses TRBV29-1 and TRBJ1-1; 8 positions agree with TRBD1. This CDR3 is 14 amino acids long. The germline V gene encodes CDR1 SQVTM and CDR2 ANQGSEA. V shed 5 bases and J 0 bases; nucleotides not matched to a gene: 5. The CDR3 reads CSVRTGQMNTEAFF. The CDR3 DNA sequence: TGCAGCGTTCGGACAGGGCAAATGAACACTGAAGCTTTCTTT.

V gene TRBV30 combines with J gene TRBJ2-7, with a weak D call TRBD2 (5 bases). The CDR3 is 15 residues long. Germline V gene data show CDR1 as GTSNPN and CDR2 as SVGIG (reference sequence). V lost 3 bases and J lost 5, with 20 bases in between. The CDR3 DNA follows: TGTGCCTGGAGCGACGGACTCGGGTCCGGGAACGAGCAGTACTTC. Translation: CAWSDGLGSGNEQYF.

The chain recombines TRBV7-2 with TRBJ2-2, with D possibly TRBD1 on 6 matching bases. CDR3 length: 16 residues. V lost 5 bases to trimming and J lost 8 bases, with 21 bases between them. Germline V CDR1 and CDR2: SGHTA, FQGNSA. Here the CDR3 DNA reads TGTGCCAGCAGCATTACAGGGCCCCGGGTTGAAGGGGAGCTGTTTTTT. The encoded protein is CASSITGPRVEGELFF.

The chain employs TRBV5-1 and TRBJ2-7; TRBD1 matches at 8 bases. The V segment lost 10 bases and the J segment 3 bases; nucleotides outside the gene matches: 6. The CDR3 spans 12 residues. Germline V CDR1 and CDR2: SGHRS, YFSETQ. The CDR3 protein is CASRDRYYEQYF. The CDR3 coding sequence is TGCGCCTCGCGGGACAGGTACTACGAGCAGTACTTC.

In this sample, this clone turned up a few times. The V gene is TRBV30, the J gene TRBJ2-7; D possibly corresponds to TRBD2 (6 bases). CDR1 is GTSNPN and CDR2 is SVGIG in the germline V gene (reference sequence). The CDR3 runs to 14 residues. V was clipped by 4 bases and J by 0 bases, with 13 bases between them. The CDR3 spells CAWMNWRGSYEQYF. CDR3 coding DNA: TGTGCCTGGATGAATTGGAGGGGCTCCTACGAGCAGTACTTC.

This sequence joins TRBV18 and TRBJ2-1; 7 positions match TRBD1. There are 14 residues in the CDR3. CDR1 is KGHSH, CDR2 LQKENI, per germline. After removal of 3 bases from V and 8 bases from J, the junction contained 7 bases not matched to a gene. The CDR3 region has the DNA TGTGCCAGCTCACCGCAGACAGGGTTCGATGAGCAGTTCTTC. Residues: CASSPQTGFDEQFF.

This clone was counted many times. The chain employs TRBV6-1 and TRBJ2-1; D unresolved. The germline V gene encodes CDR1 MNHNS and CDR2 SASEGT. The CDR3 totals 12 residues. The germline V and J ends were trimmed by 3 bases and 4 bases, with 4 bases remaining between them. CDR3 loop: CASSDRYNEQFF. In DNA, the CDR3 is TGTGCCAGCAGTGACAGGTACAATGAGCAGTTCTTC.

This clone was recorded a few times. The V call is TRBV5-1, the J call TRBJ2-6, with 7 bases lining up with TRBD1. The germline V gene has CDR1 SGHRS and CDR2 YFSETQ. CDR3 length equals 15 residues. The junction had 5 bases not matched to a gene; V was cut back by 6 bases and J by 2 bases. This CDR3 is CASTTGVAGANVLTF. The CDR3 nucleotides are TGCGCCAGCACCACAGGGGTTGCTGGGGCCAACGTCCTGACTTTC.

This rearrangement joins TRBV5-1 to TRBJ2-6, with unresolved D. The V end lost 4 bases, the J end lost 0 bases, and 8 bases lay between the germline ends. CDR3 length: 15 amino acids. Per the germline V gene, CDR1 is SGHRS and CDR2 is YFSETQ. The CDR3 sequence: CASSPTGSGANVLTF. The CDR3 nucleotides are TGCGCCAGCAGCCCCACGGGCTCTGGGGCCAACGTCCTGACTTTC.

This clone has just a few counts. V gene TRBV30 combines with J gene TRBJ2-7; TRBD1 might be the D (5 bases). The germline gives CDR1 GTSNPN, CDR2 SVGIG (reference sequence). The V end was cut by 0 bases, the J end by 1 base, with 10 bases between. This CDR3 spans 14 amino acids. The CDR3 loop reads CAWSVGAASYEQYF. Written as DNA, the CDR3 is TGTGCCTGGAGTGTAGGGGCAGCATCCTACGAGCAGTACTTC.

The chain is built from TRBV5-1 and TRBJ2-7; D perhaps matches TRBD2 (6 bases). V was pared by 3 bases and J by 6 bases, with 16 bases between. The CDR3 length is 14 residues. Germline V gives CDR1 SGHRS, CDR2 YFSETQ. This CDR3 reads CASSSGLEYAEQYF. CDR3 DNA sequence: TGCGCCAGCAGCTCGGGACTCGAGTACGCCGAGCAGTACTTC. Full variable domain (missing parts from reference TRBV5-1 and TRBJ2-7): KAGVTQTPRYLIKTRGQQVTLSCSPISGHRSVSWYQQTPGQGLQFLFEYFSETQRNKGNFPGRFSGRQFSNSRSEMNVSTLELGDSALYLCASSSGLEYAEQYFGPGTRLTVT.

This clone was seen many times. This chain links TRBV5-4 with TRBJ2-4; D might be TRBD2 (5 bases). Germline loops: CDR1 SGHNT, CDR2 YYREEE (reference sequence). Trimming stripped 3 bases from V and 5 bases from J, with 18 bases between. The CDR3 consists of 16 residues. CDR3 nucleotide sequence: TGTGCCAGCAGCTCTTCGACTGAGAGGGTCCAAAACATTCAGTACTTC. It codes for CASSSSTERVQNIQYF.

This clone was seen more than once but under ten times. The chain employs TRBV2 and TRBJ2-7, with 8 nucleotides matching TRBD1. The CDR3 is 13 amino acids. Unmatched junction bases numbered 7, after V lost 7 bases and J lost 5 bases. The germline gives CDR1 SNHLY, CDR2 FYNNEI. Written as DNA, the CDR3 is TGTGCCAGCATAAGGGACAGGTCAAACGAGCAGTACTTC. Its protein is CASIRDRSNEQYF.

The V gene is TRBV27, the J gene TRBJ1-2; D is possibly TRBD1 (5 bases). The V and J ends lost 5 bases and 5 bases respectively, with 12 bases between them. Germline V CDR1 and CDR2: MNHEY, SMNVEV (reference sequence). This CDR3 contains 13 residues. Here the CDR3 reads CASSPGPEYGYTF. Here the CDR3 DNA reads TGTGCCAGCAGTCCGGGACCAGAGTATGGCTACACCTTC.

The chain links TRBV2 to TRBJ2-1; a weak D match, TRBD2 (6 bases). The CDR3 length is 14 residues. V gave up 4 bases and J gave up 9 bases, with 16 bases separating them. Germline CDR1 is SNHLY and CDR2 is FYNNEI. The CDR3 DNA reads as TGTGCCAGCAGTGTGGGAGGATCTCGGCCTGAGCAGTTCTTC. This translates into CASSVGGSRPEQFF.

The rearrangement joins TRBV18 to TRBJ2-6; D unresolved. The germline V and J ends were trimmed by 2 bases and 0 bases, with 8 bases remaining between them. The CDR3 consists of 16 residues. Germline values: CDR1 KGHSH, CDR2 LQKENI. CDR3 nucleotides: TGTGCCAGCTCACCAGAGCTGCCCTCTGGGGCCAACGTCCTGACTTTC. Protein sequence: CASSPELPSGANVLTF.

The chain has TRBV4-3 and TRBJ1-1; D is uncertain. This CDR3 is 15 amino acids long. The germline gives CDR1 LGHNA, CDR2 YSLEER. Trimming left V 2 bases short and J 5 bases short, with 15 bases between. CDR3 sequence: CASSQISTLGTEAFF. DNA for the CDR3: TGCGCCAGCAGCCAAATCAGCACTTTAGGAACTGAAGCTTTCTTT.